This TCR beta chain was identified during a study of blood T cell repertoires in COVID-19. V was clipped by 0 bases and J by 2 bases, with 13 bases between them. Germline CDR1 SGHDT, CDR2 YYEEEE. CDR3 length: 16 residues. Per the original methods: Reference gene primer amplification gave estimated nucleated cell counts. Libraries were prepared by immunoSEQ multiplex PCR; TCRdb keeps only in-frame clonotypes and omits some of them. V and J calls and clone size are given by that table; D and trimming were obtained from the DNA. The table includes under 250,000 clones, roughly 90% detected once. The clonotype was recovered from a woman aged 30 to 39 with acute COVID-19. The sample was PBMCs or T cells enriched from blood (not recorded which). This rearrangement joins TRBV5-6 to TRBJ2-3; TRBD2 might be the D (6 bases). CDR3 DNA sequence: TGTGCCAGCAGCTTGGAGGCGTGGGGGGACACAGATACGCAGTATTTT. Residues: CASSLEAWGDTDTQYF.